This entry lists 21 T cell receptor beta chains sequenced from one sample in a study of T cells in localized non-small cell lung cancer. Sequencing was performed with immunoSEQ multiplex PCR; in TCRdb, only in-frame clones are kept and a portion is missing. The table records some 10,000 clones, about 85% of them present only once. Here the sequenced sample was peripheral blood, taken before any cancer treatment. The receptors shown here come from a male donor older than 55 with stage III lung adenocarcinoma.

DNA for the CDR3: TGTGCCAGCAGGACAGGGGGGAACACTGAAGCTTTCTTT. The encoded protein is CASRTGGNTEAFF. The V gene is TRBV25-1, the J gene TRBJ1-1; TRBD1 matches at 9 bases. Germline V CDR1 and CDR2: MGHDK, SYGVNS. V was pared by 6 bases and J by 1 base, with 0 bases of the junction left unmatched. The length of the CDR3 is 13 residues.

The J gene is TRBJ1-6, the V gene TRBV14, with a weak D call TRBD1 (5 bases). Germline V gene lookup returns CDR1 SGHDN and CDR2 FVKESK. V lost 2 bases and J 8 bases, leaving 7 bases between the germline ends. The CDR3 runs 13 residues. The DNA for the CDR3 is TGTGCCAGCAGCCAACGAGGGGATTCACCCCTCCACTTT. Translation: CASSQRGDSPLHF.

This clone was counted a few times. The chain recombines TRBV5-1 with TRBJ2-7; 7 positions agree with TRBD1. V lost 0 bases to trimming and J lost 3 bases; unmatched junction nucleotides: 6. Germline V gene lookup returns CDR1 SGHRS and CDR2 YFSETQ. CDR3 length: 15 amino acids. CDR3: CASSLGRDRVYEQYF. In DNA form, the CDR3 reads TGCGCCAGCAGCTTGGGCCGGGACAGAGTCTACGAGCAGTACTTC.

DNA for the CDR3: TGTGCCAGTAGTATAACGGGAGGGCCGGGCGAGCAGTACTTC. It encodes CASSITGGPGEQYF. This chain connects TRBV19 to TRBJ2-7; the match to TRBD2 covers 8 bases. There are 14 residues in the CDR3. The trim removed 2 bases at V and 6 bases at J, leaving 6 bases unmatched. Germline CDR1 and CDR2: LNHDA and SQIVND (reference sequence).

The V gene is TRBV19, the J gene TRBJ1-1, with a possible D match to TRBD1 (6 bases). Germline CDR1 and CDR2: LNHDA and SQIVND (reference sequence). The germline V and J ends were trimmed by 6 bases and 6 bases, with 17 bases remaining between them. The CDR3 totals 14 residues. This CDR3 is CASSYREIGAEAFF. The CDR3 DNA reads TGTGCCAGTAGCTACAGGGAGATCGGTGCTGAAGCTTTCTTT.

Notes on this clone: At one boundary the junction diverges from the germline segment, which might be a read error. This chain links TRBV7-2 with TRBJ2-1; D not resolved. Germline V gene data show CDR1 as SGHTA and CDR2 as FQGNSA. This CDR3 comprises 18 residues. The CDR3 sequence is CASSIITAGSFSHNEQFF. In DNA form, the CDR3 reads TGTGCCAGCAGCATAATCACGGCAGGTTCCTTCTCCCACAATGAGCAGTTCTTC. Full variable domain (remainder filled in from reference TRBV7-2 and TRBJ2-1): GAGVSQSPSNKVTEKGKDVELRCDPISGHTALYWYRQSLGQGLEFLIYFQGNSAPDKSGLPSDRFSAERTGGSVSTLTIQRTQQEDSAVYLCASSIITAGSFSHNEQFFGPGTRLTVL.

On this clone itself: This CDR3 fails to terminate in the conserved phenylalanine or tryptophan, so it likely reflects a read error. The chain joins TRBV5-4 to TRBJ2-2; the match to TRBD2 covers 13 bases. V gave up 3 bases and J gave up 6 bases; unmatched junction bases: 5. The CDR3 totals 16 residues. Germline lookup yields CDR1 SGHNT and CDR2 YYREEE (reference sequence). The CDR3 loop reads CASSWVTSGGPGELFL. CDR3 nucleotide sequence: TGTGCCAGCAGCTGGGTGACTAGCGGGGGGCCCGGGGAGCTGTTTTTG.

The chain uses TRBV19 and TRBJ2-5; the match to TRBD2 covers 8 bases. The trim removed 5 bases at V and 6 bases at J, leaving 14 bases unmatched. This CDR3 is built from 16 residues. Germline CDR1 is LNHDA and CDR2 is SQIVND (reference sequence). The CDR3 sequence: CASSPRGAGEAKTQYF. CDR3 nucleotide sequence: TGTGCCAGTAGTCCTCGGGGAGCGGGAGAGGCCAAGACCCAGTACTTC.

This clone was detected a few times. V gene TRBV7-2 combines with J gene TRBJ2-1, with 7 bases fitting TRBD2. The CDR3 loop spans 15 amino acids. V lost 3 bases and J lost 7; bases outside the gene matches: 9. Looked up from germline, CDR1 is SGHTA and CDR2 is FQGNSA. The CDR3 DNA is TGTGCCAGCAGCTTTAGGCGCGGGAGATCGAATGAGCAGTTCTTC. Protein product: CASSFRRGRSNEQFF.

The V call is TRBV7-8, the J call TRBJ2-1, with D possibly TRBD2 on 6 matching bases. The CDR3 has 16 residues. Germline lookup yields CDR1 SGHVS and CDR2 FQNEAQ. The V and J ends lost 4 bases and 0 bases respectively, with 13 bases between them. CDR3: CASSSPLASSYNEQFF. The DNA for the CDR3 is TGTGCCAGCAGCTCCCCCCTAGCGAGCTCCTACAATGAGCAGTTCTTC.

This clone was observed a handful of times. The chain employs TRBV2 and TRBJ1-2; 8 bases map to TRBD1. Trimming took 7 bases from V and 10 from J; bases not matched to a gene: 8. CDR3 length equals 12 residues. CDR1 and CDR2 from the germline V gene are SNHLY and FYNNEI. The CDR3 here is CASNRDRRDYTF. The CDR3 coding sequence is TGTGCCAGCAACCGGGACAGGAGGGACTACACCTTC. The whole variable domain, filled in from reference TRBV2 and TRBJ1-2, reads EPEVTQTPSHQVTQMGQEVILRCVPISNHLYFYWYRQILGQKVEFLVSFYNNEISEKSEIFDDQFSVERPDGSNFTLKIRSTKLEDSAMYFCASNRDRRDYTFGSGTRLTVV.

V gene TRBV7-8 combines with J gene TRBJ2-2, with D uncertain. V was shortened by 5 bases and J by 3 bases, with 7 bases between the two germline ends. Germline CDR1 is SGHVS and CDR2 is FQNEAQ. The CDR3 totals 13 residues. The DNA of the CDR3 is TGTGCCAGCAGCCGCCGGGACACCGGGGAGCTGTTTTTT. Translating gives CASSRRDTGELFF.

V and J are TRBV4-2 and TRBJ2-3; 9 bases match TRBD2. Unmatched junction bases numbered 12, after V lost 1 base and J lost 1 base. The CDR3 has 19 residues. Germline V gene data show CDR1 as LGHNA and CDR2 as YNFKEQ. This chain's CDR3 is CASSQVTAGGGVRTDTQYF. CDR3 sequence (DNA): TGTGCCAGCAGCCAAGTTACAGCGGGAGGAGGCGTGCGCACAGATACGCAGTATTTT.

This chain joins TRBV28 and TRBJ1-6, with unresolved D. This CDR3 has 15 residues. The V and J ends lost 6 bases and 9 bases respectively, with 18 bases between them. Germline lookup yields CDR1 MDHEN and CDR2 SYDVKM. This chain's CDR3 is CASSFTPLYRSPLHF. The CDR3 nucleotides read TGTGCCAGCAGCTTCACCCCTTTGTATCGTTCACCCCTCCACTTT.

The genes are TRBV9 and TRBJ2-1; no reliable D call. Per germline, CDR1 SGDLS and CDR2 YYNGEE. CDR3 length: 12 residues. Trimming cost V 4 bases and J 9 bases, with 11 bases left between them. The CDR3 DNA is TGTGCCAGCAGCACGGCGTCGAGTGAGCAGTTCTTC. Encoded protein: CASSTASSEQFF.

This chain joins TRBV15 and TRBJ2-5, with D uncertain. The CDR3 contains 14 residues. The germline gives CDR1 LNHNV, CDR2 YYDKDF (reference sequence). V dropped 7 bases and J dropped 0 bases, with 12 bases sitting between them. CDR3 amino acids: CATTHHRDQETQYF. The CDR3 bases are TGTGCCACCACCCACCACCGCGACCAAGAGACCCAGTACTTC.

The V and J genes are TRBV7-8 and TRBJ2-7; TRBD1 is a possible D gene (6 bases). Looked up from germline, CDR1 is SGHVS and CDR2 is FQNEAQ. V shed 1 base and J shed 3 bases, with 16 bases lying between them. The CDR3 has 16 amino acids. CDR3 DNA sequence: TGTGCCAGCAGCTTAGAAAGGGGACATCGCCTCTACGAGCAGTACTTC. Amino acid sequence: CASSLERGHRLYEQYF.

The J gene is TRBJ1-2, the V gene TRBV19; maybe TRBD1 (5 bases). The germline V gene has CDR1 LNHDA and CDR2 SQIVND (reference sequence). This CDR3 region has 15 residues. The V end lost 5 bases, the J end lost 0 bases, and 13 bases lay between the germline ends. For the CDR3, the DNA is TGTGCCAGTAGTTTCGACAGCTTAGCTAACTATGGCTACACCTTC. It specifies CASSFDSLANYGYTF.

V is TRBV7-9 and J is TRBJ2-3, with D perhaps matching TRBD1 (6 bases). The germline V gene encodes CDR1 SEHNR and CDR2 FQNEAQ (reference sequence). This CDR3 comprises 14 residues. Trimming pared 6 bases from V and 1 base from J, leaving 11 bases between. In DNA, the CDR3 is TGTGCCAGCAGGACTTCAGGGGGCACAGATACGCAGTATTTT. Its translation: CASRTSGGTDTQYF.

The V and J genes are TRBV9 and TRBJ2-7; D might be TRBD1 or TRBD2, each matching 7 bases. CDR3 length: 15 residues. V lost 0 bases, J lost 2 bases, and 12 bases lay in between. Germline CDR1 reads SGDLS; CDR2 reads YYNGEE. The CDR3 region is CASSVGGGGTYEQYF. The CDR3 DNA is TGTGCCAGCAGCGTAGGGGGAGGGGGCACCTACGAGCAGTACTTC.

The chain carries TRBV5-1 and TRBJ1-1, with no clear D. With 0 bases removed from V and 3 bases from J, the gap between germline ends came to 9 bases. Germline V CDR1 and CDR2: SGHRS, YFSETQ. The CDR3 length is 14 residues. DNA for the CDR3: TGCGCCAGCAGCTTGGATGGTCCCTACACTGAAGCTTTCTTT. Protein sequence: CASSLDGPYTEAFF.